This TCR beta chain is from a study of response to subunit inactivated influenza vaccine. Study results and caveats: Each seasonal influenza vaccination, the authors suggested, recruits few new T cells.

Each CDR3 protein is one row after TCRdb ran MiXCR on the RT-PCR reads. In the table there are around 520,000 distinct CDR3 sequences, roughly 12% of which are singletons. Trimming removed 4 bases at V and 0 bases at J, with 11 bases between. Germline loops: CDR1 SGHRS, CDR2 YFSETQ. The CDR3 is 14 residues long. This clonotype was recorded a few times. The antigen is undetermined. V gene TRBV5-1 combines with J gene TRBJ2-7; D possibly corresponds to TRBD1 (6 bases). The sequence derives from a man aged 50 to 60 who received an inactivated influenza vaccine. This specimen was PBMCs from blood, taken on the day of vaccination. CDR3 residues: CASSTTGPSYEQYF. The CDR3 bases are TGCGCCAGCAGCACCACAGGGCCCTCCTACGAGCAGTACTTC.